These 14 T cell receptor beta chains were sequenced from one sample in a study of naive and memory T cell subsets. Two oligonucleotides, mixed equimolar, formed the beta constant-region primer covering TRBC1 and TRBC2. The ligated cDNA underwent four PCR rounds using SP2 and nested alpha and beta constant-region primers. TCRdb re-called the UMI-ligation and nested PCR reads through MiXCR, storing one row per CDR3 protein. The sample includes 9,500 to 10,000 distinct CDR3 sequences, roughly 5.4% of them seen just once. Source material: CD4+ TEMRA cells from blood. Subset indicated: effector memory re-expressing CD45RA, CD45RA+ CD27-. All receptors come from a human donor in good health.

This clonotype has a count of ten or more. The J gene is TRBJ1-5, the V gene TRBV15; 7 bases agree with TRBD1. This CDR3 has 14 amino acids. V lost 5 bases and J lost 4; bases outside the gene matches: 5. Germline loops: CDR1 LNHNV, CDR2 YYDKDF (reference sequence). CDR3 nucleotide sequence: TGTGCCACCAGCCTGGGACAGTTAAATCAGCCCCAGCATTTT. Residues: CATSLGQLNQPQHF.

This clonotype has at least ten counts. The chain carries TRBV20-1 and TRBJ2-5; the match to TRBD2 covers 8 bases. V shed 1 base, J shed 2 bases, and the junction held 12 bases outside the gene matches. CDR3 length: 17 amino acids. Germline CDR1 is DFQATT and CDR2 is SNEGSKA (reference sequence). CDR3 region: CSARGPTKREMQETQYF. DNA of the CDR3: TGCAGTGCTAGAGGACCGACTAAGCGGGAGATGCAAGAGACCCAGTACTTC.

This clonotype has a single count. The rearrangement uses TRBV20-1 and TRBJ2-5, with D unresolved. Germline V gene sequence: CDR1 DFQATT, CDR2 SNEGSKA (reference sequence). This CDR3 has 14 residues. With 5 bases removed from V and 2 bases from J, the gap between germline ends came to 15 bases. CDR3 DNA sequence: TGCAGTGCTGGGAAGAATGGACCACAAGAGACCCAGTACTTC. Its protein product is CSAGKNGPQETQYF.

This clonotype was picked up many times. The genes are TRBV7-2 and TRBJ2-7; D might be TRBD1 or TRBD2, each matching 5 bases. Trimming stripped 2 bases from V and 3 bases from J, with 11 bases between. The CDR3 length is 14 residues. Germline lookup yields CDR1 SGHTA and CDR2 FQGNSA. Written as DNA, the CDR3 is TGTGCCAGCAGCTTACAAGCGGACATCTACGAGCAGTACTTC. It specifies CASSLQADIYEQYF.

This clonotype was recorded many times. The V gene is TRBV29-1, the J gene TRBJ1-4; D not resolved. The CDR3 is 12 residues long. Trimming removed 7 bases from V and 0 bases from J, with 6 bases in between. Germline V lookup: CDR1 SQVTM, CDR2 ANQGSEA. This CDR3 reads CSGVATNEKLFF. The CDR3 coding sequence is TGCAGCGGAGTTGCAACTAATGAAAAACTGTTTTTT.

This clonotype was detected ten times or more. V is TRBV29-1 and J is TRBJ2-1; weak D call: TRBD2 (6 bases). V shed 7 bases and J shed 0 bases, with 16 bases lying between them. The CDR3 extends over 15 amino acids. Germline lookup yields CDR1 SQVTM and CDR2 ANQGSEA. The CDR3 DNA follows: TGCAGCGCCCACCGCGGGGATAGCTCCTACAATGAGCAGTTCTTC. This translates into CSAHRGDSSYNEQFF.

This clonotype was observed at least ten times. The gene calls are TRBV5-6 and TRBJ2-5, with D possibly matching TRBD2 (5 bases). Germline V gene data show CDR1 as SGHDT and CDR2 as YYEEEE. Trimming cost V 2 bases and J 4 bases, with 18 bases left between them. CDR3 size: 16 residues. DNA of the CDR3: TGTGCCAGCAGCTTTATTTCGGGCGCGGGTACAGAGACCCAGTACTTC. Its protein product is CASSFISGAGTETQYF. The full variable domain, completed using reference TRBV5-6 and TRBJ2-5, is DAGVTQSPTHLIKTRGQQVTLRCSPKSGHDTVSWYQQALGQGPQFIFQYYEEEERQRGNFPDRFSGHQFPNYSSELNVNALLLGDSALYLCASSFISGAGTETQYFGPGTRLLVL.

This clonotype has ten or more counts. The chain is built from TRBV12-3 or TRBV12-4 and TRBJ1-1; 9 bases are a match to TRBD1. V shed 5 bases, J shed 6 bases, and the junction held 10 bases outside the gene matches. This CDR3 is built from 15 residues. The CDR3 spells CASSPSTGGVAEAFF. The CDR3 DNA sequence: TGTGCCAGCAGTCCGTCTACAGGGGGCGTTGCTGAAGCTTTCTTT.

This clonotype was detected a few times. The chain employs TRBV7-2 and TRBJ2-6; D is unresolved. Per the germline V gene, CDR1 is SGHTA and CDR2 is FQGNSA. The CDR3 contains 14 residues. The V and J ends lost 3 bases and 0 bases respectively, with 3 bases between them. The DNA for the CDR3 is TGTGCCAGCAGCTTTCTCTCTGGGGCCAACGTCCTGACTTTC. Translation gives CASSFLSGANVLTF.

This clonotype has at least ten counts. The chain employs TRBV6-6 and TRBJ2-5; 9 bases are shared with TRBD2. Per germline, CDR1 MNHNY and CDR2 SVGAGI (reference sequence). This CDR3 is built from 17 residues. J gave up 2 bases and V 2 bases, and 9 bases lay outside the gene matches. CDR3 nucleotides: TGTGCCAGCAGTTACGCAGGTAGCGGGAGAACGCAAGAGACCCAGTACTTC. The encoded protein is CASSYAGSGRTQETQYF.

The chain couples TRBV7-2 to TRBJ2-2, with D possibly matching TRBD1 (5 bases). V was pared by 1 base and J by 6 bases, with 6 bases between. Per the germline V gene, CDR1 is SGHTA and CDR2 is FQGNSA. This CDR3 has 13 amino acids. Here the CDR3 reads CASSLEGSGELFF. Written as DNA, the CDR3 is TGTGCCAGCAGCTTAGAGGGGTCCGGGGAGCTGTTTTTT.

This clonotype was found a few times. The chain combines TRBV6-6 with TRBJ2-7; D not resolved. Germline CDR1 reads MNHNY; CDR2 reads SVGAGI (reference sequence). The length of the CDR3 is 15 residues. Between the trimmed V and J ends, which lost 2 bases and 0 bases, there was a span of 11 bases. The CDR3 bases are TGTGCCAGCAGTTACGGGCATGGCATCTCCTACGAGCAGTACTTC. This sequence encodes CASSYGHGISYEQYF.

J is TRBJ2-1 and V is TRBV28; D is perhaps TRBD2 (5 bases). Trimming removed 8 bases from V and 6 bases from J, with 14 bases in between. Germline CDR1 MDHEN, CDR2 SYDVKM. CDR3 length equals 13 residues. The CDR3: CASSTTSPNEQFF. The CDR3 bases are TGTGCCAGCTCCACTACTAGTCCCAATGAGCAGTTCTTC.

In its sample, this clonotype was seen many times. J is TRBJ2-7 and V is TRBV5-1; TRBD1 might be the D (6 bases). Trimming stripped 2 bases from V and 2 bases from J, with 11 bases between. CDR3 length equals 14 residues. From germline, CDR1 is SGHRS and CDR2 YFSETQ. The CDR3 sequence is CASSLQGVTYEQYF. For the CDR3, the DNA is TGCGCCAGCAGCTTACAGGGCGTGACCTACGAGCAGTACTTC.